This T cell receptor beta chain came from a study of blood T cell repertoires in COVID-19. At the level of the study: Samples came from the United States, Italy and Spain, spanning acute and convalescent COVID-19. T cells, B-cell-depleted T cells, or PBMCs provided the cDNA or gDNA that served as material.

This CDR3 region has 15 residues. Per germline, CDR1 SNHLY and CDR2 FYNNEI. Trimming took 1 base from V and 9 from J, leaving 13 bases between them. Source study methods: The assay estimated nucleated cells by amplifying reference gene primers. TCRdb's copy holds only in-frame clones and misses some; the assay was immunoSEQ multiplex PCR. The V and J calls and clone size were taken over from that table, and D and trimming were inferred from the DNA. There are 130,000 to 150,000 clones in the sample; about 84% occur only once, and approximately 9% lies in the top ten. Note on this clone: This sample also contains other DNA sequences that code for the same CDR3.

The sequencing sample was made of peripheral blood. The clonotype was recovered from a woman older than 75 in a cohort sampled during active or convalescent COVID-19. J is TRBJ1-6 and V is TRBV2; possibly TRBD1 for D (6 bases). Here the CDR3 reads CASSEEQGRRSPLHF. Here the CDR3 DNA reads TGTGCCAGCAGTGAAGAACAGGGTAGACGTTCACCCCTCCACTTT.